These 11 T cell receptor beta chains came from one sample sequenced in a study of siplizumab effects on memory and regulatory T cells. Assay used: immunoSEQ multiplex PCR; TCRdb lists only in-frame clones, some missing. This table has some 100,000 clones, more than 85% appearing once. Material: CD4+ T cells sorted from blood. The source is a human donor in good health. Some clones in this sample may be carry-over from other donors' samples.

The chain links TRBV7-3 to TRBJ2-1; 9 bases are a match to TRBD1. The V gene's germline CDR1 is SGHTA and CDR2 FQGTGA. V shed 2 bases, J shed 6 bases, and the junction held 5 bases outside the gene matches. This CDR3 is 15 amino acids long. For the CDR3, the DNA is TGTGCCAGCAGCTTAGGGACAGGGCTGAGCAATGAGCAGTTCTTC. Translating it yields CASSLGTGLSNEQFF.

V is TRBV5-7 and J is TRBJ2-5, with TRBD2 matching 15 bases. TRBV5-7 is noted as an ORF with a role that remains uncertain. The junction had 4 bases not matched to a gene; V was cut back by 3 bases and J by 4 bases. The CDR3 has 16 amino acids. In DNA, the CDR3 is TGTGCCAGCAGCTACCCGGGACTAGCGGGAGGAGAGACCCAGTACTTC. Its translation: CASSYPGLAGGETQYF.

The gene calls are TRBV30 and TRBJ1-2, with TRBD1 matching over 7 bases. The V and J ends lost 6 bases and 6 bases, in that order; junction bases with no gene match: 16. CDR1 is GTSNPN and CDR2 is SVGIG in the germline V gene (reference sequence). The CDR3 extends over 15 amino acids. CDR3 sequence (DNA): TGTGCCTGCAAACAAAAGGGGGCCGGCGGAGATGGCTACACCTTC. Amino acid sequence: CACKQKGAGGDGYTF.

CDR3 coding DNA: TGTGCCACCCGGGGGGTAGATCTCTACGAGCAGTACTTC. This gives the protein CATRGVDLYEQYF. The chain employs TRBV10-3 and TRBJ2-7, with 7 bases lining up with TRBD2. The CDR3 contains 13 residues. V shed 10 bases and J 3 bases; nucleotides not matched to a gene: 9. Germline CDR1 and CDR2: ENHRY and SYGVKD.

This chain links TRBV30 with TRBJ1-3; tentatively, D is TRBD1 (5 bases). Trimming shortened V by 4 bases and J by 1 base, and 11 bases separated the two germline ends. CDR3 size: 14 residues. Looked up from germline, CDR1 is GTSNPN and CDR2 is SVGIG (reference sequence). CDR3 in DNA: TGTGCCTGGAACAAGGGGTTATCTGGAAACACCATATATTTT. Its protein product is CAWNKGLSGNTIYF.

This clone has just a few counts. The CDR3 reads CASSWDWTLTGELFF. The CDR3, as DNA: TGTGCCAGCAGTTGGGACTGGACGTTAACAGGAGAGCTGTTTTTT. The chain couples TRBV27 to TRBJ2-2, with D possibly matching TRBD2 (6 bases). The germline CDR1 and CDR2 sequences are MNHEY and SMNVEV (reference sequence). The CDR3 is 15 residues long. Trimming left V 4 bases short and J 11 bases short, with 20 bases between.

The chain links TRBV7-8 to TRBJ2-7; 10 nucleotides agree with TRBD1. Germline V gene sequence: CDR1 SGHVS, CDR2 FQNEAQ. V was pared by 3 bases and J by 2 bases, with 4 bases of the junction left unmatched. CDR3 length: 15 amino acids. The CDR3 reads CASSFRDRGTYEQYF. CDR3 nucleotides: TGTGCCAGCAGCTTCCGGGACAGGGGAACCTACGAGCAGTACTTC.

This rearrangement joins TRBV19 to TRBJ2-2; 9 bases line up with TRBD1. CDR1 and CDR2 (germline): LNHDA, SQIVND (reference sequence). The CDR3 has 15 amino acids. The trim removed 6 bases at V and 1 base at J, leaving 3 bases unmatched. CDR3 nucleotides: TGTGCCAGTAGGAAGGACAGGGGGAACACCGGGGAGCTGTTTTTT. Amino acids: CASRKDRGNTGELFF. The full variable domain, completed using reference TRBV19 and TRBJ2-2, is DGGITQSPKYLFRKEGQNVTLSCEQNLNHDAMYWYRQDPGQGLRLIYYSQIVNDFQKGDIAEGYSVSREKKESFPLTVTSAQKNPTAFYLCASRKDRGNTGELFFGEGSRLTVL.

V usage is TRBV15 and J usage is TRBJ2-1; no definite D call. This CDR3 has 15 residues. The germline gives CDR1 LNHNV, CDR2 YYDKDF (reference sequence). Trimming cost V 0 bases and J 1 base, with 7 bases left between them. The CDR3 reads CATSRDLGSYNEQFF. The CDR3 coding sequence is TGTGCCACCAGCAGAGATCTAGGGTCCTACAATGAGCAGTTCTTC.

The chain is built from TRBV11-2 and TRBJ2-5; D ambiguous. V was shortened by 1 base and J by 6 bases, with 6 bases between the two germline ends. CDR1 and CDR2 from the germline V gene are SGHAT and FQNNGV. The CDR3 loop spans 12 amino acids. CDR3 sequence (DNA): TGTGCCAGCAGCTTAGTTGTCCAGACCCAGTACTTC. It codes for CASSLVVQTQYF.

This chain links TRBV5-1 with TRBJ2-3; 13 bases match TRBD2. Germline CDR1 is SGHRS and CDR2 is YFSETQ. Trimming at V came to 7 bases and at J to 7 bases, leaving 6 bases not matched to a gene. CDR3 size: 14 residues. Here the CDR3 reads CASGLAGELNTQYF. The CDR3 DNA sequence: TGCGCCAGCGGACTAGCGGGAGAGTTGAATACGCAGTATTTT.